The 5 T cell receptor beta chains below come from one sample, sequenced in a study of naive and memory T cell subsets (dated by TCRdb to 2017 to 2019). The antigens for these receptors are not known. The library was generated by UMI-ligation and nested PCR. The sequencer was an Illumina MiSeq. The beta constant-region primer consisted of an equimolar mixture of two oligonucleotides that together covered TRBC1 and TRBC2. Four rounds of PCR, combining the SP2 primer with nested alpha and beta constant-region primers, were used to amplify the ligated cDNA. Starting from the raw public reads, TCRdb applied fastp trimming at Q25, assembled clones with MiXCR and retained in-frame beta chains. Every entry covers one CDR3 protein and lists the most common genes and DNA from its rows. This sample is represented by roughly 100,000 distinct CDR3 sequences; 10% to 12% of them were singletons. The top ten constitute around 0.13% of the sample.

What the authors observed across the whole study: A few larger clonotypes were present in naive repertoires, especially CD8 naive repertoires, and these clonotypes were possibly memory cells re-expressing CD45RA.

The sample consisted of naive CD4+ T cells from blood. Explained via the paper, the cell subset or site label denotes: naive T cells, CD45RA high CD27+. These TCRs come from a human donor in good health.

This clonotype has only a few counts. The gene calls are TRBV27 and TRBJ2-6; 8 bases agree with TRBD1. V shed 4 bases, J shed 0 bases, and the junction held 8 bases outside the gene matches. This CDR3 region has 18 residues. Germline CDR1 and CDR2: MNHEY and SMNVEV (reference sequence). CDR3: CASSYGDRGFSGANVLTF. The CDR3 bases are TGTGCCAGCAGTTACGGCGACAGGGGATTCTCTGGGGCCAACGTCCTGACTTTC.

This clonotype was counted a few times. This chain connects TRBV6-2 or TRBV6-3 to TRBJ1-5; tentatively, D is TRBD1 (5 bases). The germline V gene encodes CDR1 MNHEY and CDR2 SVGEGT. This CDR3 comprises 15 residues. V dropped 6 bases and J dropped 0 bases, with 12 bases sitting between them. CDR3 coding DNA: TGTGCCAGCAGCTGGGCCGGGGCTAGCAATCAGCCCCAGCATTTT. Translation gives CASSWAGASNQPQHF.

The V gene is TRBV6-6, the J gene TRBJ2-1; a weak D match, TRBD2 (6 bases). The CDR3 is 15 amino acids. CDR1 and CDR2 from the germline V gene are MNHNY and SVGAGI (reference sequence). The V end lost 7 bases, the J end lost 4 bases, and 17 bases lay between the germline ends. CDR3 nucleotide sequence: TGTGCCAGCACCAAGGGGACTGGGTTATACAATGAGCAGTTCTTC. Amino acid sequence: CASTKGTGLYNEQFF.

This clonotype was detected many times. The CDR3 sequence is CSARILNHHNEQFF. CDR3 nucleotides: TGCAGTGCTAGAATACTAAACCACCACAATGAGCAGTTCTTC. V usage is TRBV20-1 and J usage is TRBJ2-1; D ambiguous. CDR3 length: 14 amino acids. Trimming cost V 2 bases and J 5 bases, with 13 bases left between them. Per the germline V gene, CDR1 is DFQATT and CDR2 is SNEGSKA (reference sequence).

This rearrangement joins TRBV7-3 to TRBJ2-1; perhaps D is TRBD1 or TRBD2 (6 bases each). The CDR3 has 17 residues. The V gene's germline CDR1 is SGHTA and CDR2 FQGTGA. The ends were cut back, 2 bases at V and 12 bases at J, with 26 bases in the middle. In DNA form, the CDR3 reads TGTGCCAGCAGCTTACAGGCAGGGGCCGTCTCTGAGGGGGGGCAGTTCTTC. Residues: CASSLQAGAVSEGGQFF.